The source of this T cell receptor (beta chain) is a study of long-term antiretroviral therapy in people with HIV. Study-wide points: Upon ART, diversity increased but remained lower than transplant donor controls. For ART adherence, viral resistance and therapy changes, no data were available. Clonal populations expanded prior to ART predominated within the repertoire at all time points.

Researchers report immunoSEQ v3.0 was run at survey level. Some clones are missing from TCRdb's copy, which holds only in-frame ones; the method was immunoSEQ multiplex PCR. Found here are about 26,000 clones, about 85% of them singletons; the top ten hold 4.5% to 5.5%. The germline V gene has CDR1 SGHVS and CDR2 FQNEAQ. Trimming removed 1 base at V and 1 base at J, with 8 bases between. The CDR3 loop spans 15 amino acids. Held in samples before DNA extraction were roughly 0.9-11 million cryopreserved PBMC. This clone was observed a single time. What it binds is not known. This sequence was found in a man aged 40-49 years with HIV. The chain recombines TRBV7-8 with TRBJ2-1; either TRBD1 or TRBD2 may fit D (5 bases each). Sequencing used unsorted PBMCs, obtained about 2.6 years after starting antiretroviral therapy. CDR3 bases: TGTGCCAGCAGCTTAGTCTGGGGGTCCTACAATGAGCAGTTCTTC. Translating gives CASSLVWGSYNEQFF.